The clone carrying this T cell receptor (beta chain) has only one observation. In the authors' workflow: Quantification of nucleated cells was approximated via reference gene primer amplification. Sequenced by immunoSEQ multiplex PCR; TCRdb stores in-frame clones only, minus some. V, J and clone size are taken as reported in that table, and D and trimming were inferred from the DNA itself. This table has roughly 300,000 clones, roughly 87% appearing once. Cohort allocation depended upon clinical history that participants reported. This CDR3 comprises 15 residues. Germline V gene lookup returns CDR1 MNHEY and CDR2 SVGAGI. V was trimmed by 5 bases and J by 5 bases, leaving 18 bases between them. The data were obtained in a study of blood T cell repertoires in COVID-19. Whole-study context: The samples span acute and convalescent COVID-19 from the United States, Italy and Spain.

This TCR was sampled from a woman aged 30 to 39 who had recovered from COVID-19. The sequencing input was PBMCs or T cells enriched from blood (not recorded which). The chain combines TRBV6-5 with TRBJ1-1; perhaps TRBD1 as D (6 bases). The CDR3: CASSPWGGRGTEAFF. The CDR3 DNA follows: TGTGCCAGCAGTCCATGGGGGGGCAGGGGAACTGAAGCTTTCTTT.